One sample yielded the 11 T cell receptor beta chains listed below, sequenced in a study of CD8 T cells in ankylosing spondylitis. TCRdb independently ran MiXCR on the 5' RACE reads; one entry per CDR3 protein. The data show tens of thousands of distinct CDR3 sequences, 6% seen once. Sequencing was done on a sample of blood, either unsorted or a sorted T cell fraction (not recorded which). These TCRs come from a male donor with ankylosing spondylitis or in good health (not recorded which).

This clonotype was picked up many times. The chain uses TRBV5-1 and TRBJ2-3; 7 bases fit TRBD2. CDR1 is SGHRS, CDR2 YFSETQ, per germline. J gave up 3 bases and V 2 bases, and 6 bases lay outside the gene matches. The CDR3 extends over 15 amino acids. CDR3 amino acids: CASSFGTTITDTQYF. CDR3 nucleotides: TGCGCCAGCAGCTTCGGGACTACAATTACAGATACGCAGTATTTT. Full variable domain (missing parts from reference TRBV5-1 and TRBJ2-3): KAGVTQTPRYLIKTRGQQVTLSCSPISGHRSVSWYQQTPGQGLQFLFEYFSETQRNKGNFPGRFSGRQFSNSRSEMNVSTLELGDSALYLCASSFGTTITDTQYFGPGTRLTVL.

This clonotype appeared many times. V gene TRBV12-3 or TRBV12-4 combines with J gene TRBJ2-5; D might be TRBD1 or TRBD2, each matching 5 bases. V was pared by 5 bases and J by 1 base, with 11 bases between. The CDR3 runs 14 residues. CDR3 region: CASSPWDGQETQYF. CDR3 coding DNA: TGTGCCAGCAGTCCCTGGGACGGCCAAGAGACCCAGTACTTC.

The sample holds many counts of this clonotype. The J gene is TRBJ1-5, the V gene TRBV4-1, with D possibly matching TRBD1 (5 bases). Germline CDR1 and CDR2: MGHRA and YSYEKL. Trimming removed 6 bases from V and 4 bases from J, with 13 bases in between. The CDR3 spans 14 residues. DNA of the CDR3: TGCGCCAGCAGGCCGACAGCAACTAATCAGCCCCAGCATTTT. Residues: CASRPTATNQPQHF.

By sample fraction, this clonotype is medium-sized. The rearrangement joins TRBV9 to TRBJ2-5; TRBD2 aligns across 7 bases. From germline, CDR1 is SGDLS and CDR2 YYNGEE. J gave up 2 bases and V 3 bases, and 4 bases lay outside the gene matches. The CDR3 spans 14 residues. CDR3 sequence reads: CASSATSNQETQYF. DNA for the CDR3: TGTGCCAGCAGCGCGACTAGCAATCAAGAGACCCAGTACTTC.

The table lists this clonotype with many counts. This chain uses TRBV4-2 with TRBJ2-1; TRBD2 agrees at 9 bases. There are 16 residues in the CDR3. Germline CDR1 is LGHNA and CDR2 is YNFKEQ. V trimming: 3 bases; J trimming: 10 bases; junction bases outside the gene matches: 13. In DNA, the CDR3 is TGTGCCAGCAGCCAGAGGGGCCTAGCGGGGTCAAACGAGCAGTTCTTC. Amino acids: CASSQRGLAGSNEQFF.

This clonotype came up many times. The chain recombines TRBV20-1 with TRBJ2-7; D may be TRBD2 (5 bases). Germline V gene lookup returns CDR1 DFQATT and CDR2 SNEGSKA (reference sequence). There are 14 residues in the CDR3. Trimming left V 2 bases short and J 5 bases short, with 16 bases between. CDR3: CSARRSPSSHEQYF. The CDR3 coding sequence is TGCAGTGCTAGAAGGTCTCCCTCTAGCCACGAGCAGTACTTC.

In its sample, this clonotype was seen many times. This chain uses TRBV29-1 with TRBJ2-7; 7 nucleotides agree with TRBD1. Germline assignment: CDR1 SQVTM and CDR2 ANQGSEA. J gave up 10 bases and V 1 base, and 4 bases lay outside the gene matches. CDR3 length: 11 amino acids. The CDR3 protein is CSVEVQGKQYF. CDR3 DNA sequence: TGCAGCGTTGAAGTACAGGGGAAACAGTACTTC.

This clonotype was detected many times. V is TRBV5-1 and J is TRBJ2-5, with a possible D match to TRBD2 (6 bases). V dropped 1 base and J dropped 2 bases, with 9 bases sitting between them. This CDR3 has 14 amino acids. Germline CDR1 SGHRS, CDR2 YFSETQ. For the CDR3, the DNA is TGCGCCAGCAGCTTGTCTAGCGTTCAAGAGACCCAGTACTTC. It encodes CASSLSSVQETQYF.

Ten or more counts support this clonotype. For the CDR3, the DNA is TGTGCCAGCAGCTTAGAAACAGGGTTCCGTTACGAGCAGTACTTC. Translated, it gives CASSLETGFRYEQYF. The chain carries TRBV11-3 and TRBJ2-7, with D possibly TRBD1 on 6 matching bases. The CDR3 consists of 15 residues. V was shortened by 0 bases and J by 4 bases, with 13 bases between the two germline ends. Germline loops: CDR1 SGHNT, CDR2 YENEEA.

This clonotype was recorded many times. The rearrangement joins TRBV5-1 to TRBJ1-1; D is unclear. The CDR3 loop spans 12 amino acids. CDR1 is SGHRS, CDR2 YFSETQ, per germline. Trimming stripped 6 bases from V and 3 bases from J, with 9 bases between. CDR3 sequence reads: CASKYGHTEAFF. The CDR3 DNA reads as TGCGCCAGCAAGTACGGTCACACTGAAGCTTTCTTT.

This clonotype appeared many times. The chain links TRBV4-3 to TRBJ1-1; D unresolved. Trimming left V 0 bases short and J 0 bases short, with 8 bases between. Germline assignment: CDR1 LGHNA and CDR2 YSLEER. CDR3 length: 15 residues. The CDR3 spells CASSQDVGMNTEAFF. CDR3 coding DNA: TGCGCCAGCAGCCAAGACGTGGGCATGAACACTGAAGCTTTCTTT.